The rows below give T cell receptor beta chains drawn from one sample of a study of T cell repertoires in cytomegalovirus infection. For these TCRs, the target antigens are not known. TCRdb re-analysed the reads in MiXCR, keeping a single row per CDR3 protein. The data show some 43,000 distinct CDR3 sequences, with about a fifth seen just once and roughly 89% held by the top ten. The starting material was CD8+ T cells from cultured PBMCs, obtained from culture after CMV antigen stimulation. The receptors were sampled from a human donor in good health (CMV status not recorded). Some clones in this sample may be carry-over from other donors' samples. CDR3s include the opening cysteine and the closing phenylalanine or tryptophan. A D gene is named only where the DNA matches it firmly. The size of a clone is reported for some rows only, either as once, few or many, or as a class for expanded clones.

NA,TRBV9,NA,TRBJ1-5,TGTGCCAGCAGCGTCGTCCGGTGCAATCAGCCCCAGCATTTT,CASSVVRCNQPQHF
NA,TRBV7-6,few,TRBJ2-5,TGTGCCAGCAGCTTAGCTCTGACGCCAGGATACCAAGAGACCCAGTACTTC,CASSLALTPGYQETQYF
NA,TRBV4-3,NA,TRBJ2-5,TGCGCCAGCAGCCGTTTTAGGGGCGACCAAGAGACCCAGTACTTC,CASSRFRGDQETQYF
TRBD2,TRBV6-5,few,TRBJ2-1,TGTGCCAGCAGTTACTCGAAAACGGGAGGGAGATACAATGAGCAGTTCTTC,CASSYSKTGGRYNEQFF
NA,TRBV6-2/TRBV6-3,NA,TRBJ2-7,TGTGCCAGCAGTTCCCCATCGACCTACGAGCAGTACTTC,CASSSPSTYEQYF
NA,TRBV7-2,few,TRBJ1-5,TGTGCCAGCAGCTTAGTATCCACAAATCAGCCCCAGCATTTT,CASSLVSTNQPQHF
TRBD2,TRBV19,NA,TRBJ2-3,TGTGCCAGTAGTATGGATCGACTAGCAAGGGATACGCAGTATTTT,CASSMDRLARDTQYF
NA,TRBV6-2/TRBV6-3,NA,TRBJ1-1,TGTGCCAGCAGTTACGCCGACGGGCCGGGCACTGAAGCTTTCTTT,CASSYADGPGTEAFF
NA,TRBV27,once,TRBJ2-7,TGTGCCAGCAGTTTTTCCCGGACGGGCTACGAGCAGTACTTC,CASSFSRTGYEQYF
TRBD1,TRBV4-1,NA,TRBJ1-1,TGCGCCAGCAGGGATATCCGGGACAGGGGAGGAGGGACTGAAGCTTTCTTT,CASRDIRDRGGGTEAFF
NA,TRBV7-9,NA,TRBJ1-4,TGTGCCAGCAGCCCCCCGGAGGGGCGAGAGAATTATGAAAAACTGTTTTTT,CASSPPEGRENYEKLFF
TRBD2,TRBV7-8,NA,TRBJ2-1,TGTGCCAGCAGCTTAAAAGGAATGACGGGAGGGGCCTACAATGAGCAGTTCTTC,CASSLKGMTGGAYNEQFF
NA,TRBV27,NA,TRBJ2-5,TGTGCCAGCAGTTATCGACAGACTTTGGAGACCCAGTACTTC,CASSYRQTLETQYF
TRBD2,TRBV12-3/TRBV12-4,NA,TRBJ2-7,TGTGCCAGCAGCCCCTGGGGGGGAGAGGGTCCCTACGAGCAGTACTTC,CASSPWGGEGPYEQYF
TRBD2,TRBV12-5,NA,TRBJ2-7,TGTGCTAGTGGAAGTAAGCGGGGGGAGTACGAGCAGTACTTC,CASGSKRGEYEQYF
NA,TRBV6-2/TRBV6-3,NA,TRBJ2-7,TGTGCCAGCAGGCAAGGGATCTCCTACGAGCAGTACTTC,CASRQGISYEQYF
TRBD1,TRBV27,few,TRBJ1-1,TGTGCCAGCAGTAGACTACGGACAGGGGGGAAGAACACTGAAGCTTTCTTT,CASSRLRTGGKNTEAFF
NA,TRBV7-8,many,TRBJ2-1,TGTGCCAGCGGACCGGGACATTTGTTCTTC,CASGPGHLFF